The 24 T cell receptor beta chains below all came from one sample that was sequenced in a study of blood T cell repertoires in COVID-19. Profiling relied on immunoSEQ multiplex PCR, and the TCRdb table lists in-frame clones only, not all of them. The sample has 60,000 to 75,000 clones; roughly 80% are singletons. What was sequenced was peripheral blood. These receptors originate from a woman between 70 and 85 years old with acute or convalescent COVID-19.

The rearrangement uses TRBV7-2 and TRBJ1-2; TRBD1 aligns across 10 bases. Germline assignment: CDR1 SGHTA and CDR2 FQGNSA. The CDR3 has 15 residues. The junction had 2 bases not matched to a gene; V was cut back by 0 bases and J by 4 bases. CDR3 loop: CASSLAGQGIYGYTF. CDR3 nucleotides: TGTGCCAGCAGCTTAGCGGGACAGGGGATCTATGGCTACACCTTC.

This rearrangement joins TRBV9 to TRBJ2-7; 13 nucleotides line up with TRBD2. The CDR3 runs 15 residues. V dropped 4 bases and J dropped 6; count of bases not matched to a gene: 7. Per germline, CDR1 SGDLS and CDR2 YYNGEE. Here the CDR3 reads CASSPGLAGASEQYF. CDR3 bases: TGTGCCAGCAGCCCAGGACTAGCGGGAGCTTCCGAGCAGTACTTC.

This clone was observed a few times. The chain employs TRBV7-2 and TRBJ2-7; a possible D gene is TRBD1 (5 bases). The CDR3 is 14 amino acids. Per the germline V gene, CDR1 is SGHTA and CDR2 is FQGNSA. Trimming removed 1 base from V and 2 bases from J, with 9 bases in between. The CDR3 here is CASSLGTKTYEQYF. In DNA form, the CDR3 reads TGTGCCAGCAGCTTAGGGACAAAAACCTACGAGCAGTACTTC.

As DNA, the CDR3 is TGCAGTGCTAGCCCCAGGGGTCTAGCTTTCTTT. Residues: CSASPRGLAFF. The V call is TRBV20-1, the J call TRBJ1-1; a weak D match, TRBD1 (6 bases). CDR1 and CDR2 (germline): DFQATT, SNEGSKA (reference sequence). V was cut by 3 bases and J by 10 bases, with 12 bases left in between. The CDR3 covers 11 residues.

V gene TRBV6-6 combines with J gene TRBJ1-2; a weak D match, TRBD1 (5 bases). Trimming removed 4 bases from V and 6 bases from J, with 18 bases in between. The germline V gene has CDR1 MNHNY and CDR2 SVGAGI (reference sequence). CDR3 size: 15 residues. The DNA for the CDR3 is TGTGCCAGCAGTTTACGCGATGTGGGGGGGAATGGCTACACCTTC. This sequence encodes CASSLRDVGGNGYTF.

The chain employs TRBV29-1 and TRBJ2-1; 9 positions match TRBD1. J lost 0 bases, V lost 7 bases, and 7 bases had no gene match. The CDR3 runs to 15 residues. The germline V gene has CDR1 SQVTM and CDR2 ANQGSEA. This CDR3 reads CSATGTGISYNEQFF. The CDR3 DNA reads as TGCAGCGCCACCGGGACAGGGATCTCCTACAATGAGCAGTTCTTC.

This chain uses TRBV7-2 with TRBJ2-3; D gene unclear. Germline V gene sequence: CDR1 SGHTA, CDR2 FQGNSA. V was cut by 6 bases and J by 0 bases, with 7 bases left in between. This CDR3 contains 13 residues. CDR3 protein: CASRHTSTDTQYF. CDR3 DNA sequence: TGTGCCAGCAGACATACCAGCACAGATACGCAGTATTTT.

This clone was found once. This chain uses TRBV28 with TRBJ2-5; TRBD1 matches at 11 bases. The CDR3 loop spans 15 amino acids. Germline trimming cut 4 bases from V and 4 bases from J; bases unmatched to any gene: 5. The V gene's germline CDR1 is MDHEN and CDR2 SYDVKM. DNA of the CDR3: TGTGCCAGCAGTTCCCCGGGACAGGGGGGAGAGACCCAGTACTTC. It yields the protein CASSSPGQGGETQYF.

The rearrangement joins TRBV3-1 (or the pseudogene TRBV3-2) to TRBJ1-2; 7 bases are shared with TRBD1. CDR1 and CDR2 (germline): LGHDT, YNNKEL (reference sequence). Losses at the gene ends were 3 bases for V and 6 bases for J; bases not matched to a gene: 16. The CDR3 totals 17 residues. CDR3 amino acids: CASSHNPTGARVDGYTF. CDR3 DNA sequence: TGTGCCAGCAGCCACAATCCAACAGGGGCCCGCGTCGATGGCTACACCTTC.

The chain links TRBV6-5 to TRBJ1-1, with 7 bases that match TRBD1. Germline lookup yields CDR1 MNHEY and CDR2 SVGAGI. V dropped 7 bases and J dropped 1; count of bases not matched to a gene: 9. The CDR3 covers 15 residues. CDR3 DNA sequence: TGTGCCAGCAACCGGGACAGCGGTGGGAACACTGAAGCTTTCTTT. It is translated as CASNRDSGGNTEAFF.

The chain couples TRBV5-1 to TRBJ2-3; tentative D call: TRBD2 (6 bases). Trimming stripped 5 bases from V and 0 bases from J, with 10 bases between. The CDR3 runs to 14 residues. CDR1 is SGHRS and CDR2 is YFSETQ in the germline V gene. CDR3 sequence (DNA): TGCGCCAGCAGTCCCGGGGGAAGCACAGATACGCAGTATTTT. Translation gives CASSPGGSTDTQYF.

The chain combines TRBV4-1 with TRBJ1-4, with D unresolved. The V and J ends lost 2 bases and 5 bases respectively, with 3 bases between them. The CDR3 length is 12 residues. CDR1 and CDR2 from the germline V gene are MGHRA and YSYEKL. Written as DNA, the CDR3 is TGCGCCAGCAGCCAACAAAATGAAAAACTGTTTTTT. It codes for CASSQQNEKLFF.

The chain employs TRBV11-2 and TRBJ2-2; possibly TRBD2 for D (5 bases). V shed 1 base and J shed 0 bases, with 15 bases lying between them. Looked up from germline, CDR1 is SGHAT and CDR2 is FQNNGV. This CDR3 region has 18 residues. Written as DNA, the CDR3 is TGTGCCAGCAGCTTAGGTCGGCAGCGGCCAACGAACACCGGGGAGCTGTTTTTT. It codes for CASSLGRQRPTNTGELFF.

V usage is TRBV10-3 and J usage is TRBJ1-2; perhaps TRBD1 as D (6 bases). The CDR3 is 15 residues long. Trimming took 5 bases from V and 4 from J, leaving 17 bases between them. The germline V gene has CDR1 ENHRY and CDR2 SYGVKD. The CDR3 reads CAISPSPQGPYGYTF. In DNA form, the CDR3 reads TGTGCCATCAGTCCCTCCCCACAGGGCCCCTATGGCTACACCTTC.

The CDR3 bases are TGTGCCAGCAGTTTAGCCCACCTTAACAGGGTACAGCATCAGCCCCAGCATTTT. Its translation: CASSLAHLNRVQHQPQHF. The rearrangement joins TRBV27 to TRBJ1-5; tentative D call: TRBD1 (6 bases). Per germline, CDR1 MNHEY and CDR2 SMNVEV (reference sequence). This CDR3 contains 18 residues. V gave up 2 bases and J gave up 5 bases, with 22 bases separating them.

This chain joins TRBV7-2 and TRBJ1-1, with unresolved D. CDR1 and CDR2 from the germline V gene are SGHTA and FQGNSA. The CDR3 spans 14 residues. V lost 1 base, J lost 0 bases, and 6 bases lay in between. DNA of the CDR3: TGTGCCAGCAGCTTAGGGGCTGTGAACACTGAAGCTTTCTTT. Its translation: CASSLGAVNTEAFF.

V and J are TRBV5-1 and TRBJ1-1; 8 bases are shared with TRBD1. Per the germline V gene, CDR1 is SGHRS and CDR2 is YFSETQ. This CDR3 is 16 amino acids long. The V and J ends lost 5 bases and 1 base, in that order; junction bases with no gene match: 10. The CDR3 reads CASRSVFRGPNTEAFF. The CDR3 DNA reads as TGCGCCAGCAGATCAGTTTTCAGGGGGCCGAACACTGAAGCTTTCTTT.

The rearrangement links TRBV3-1 (or the pseudogene TRBV3-2) to TRBJ2-6; TRBD1 aligns across 9 bases. The V segment lost 1 base and the J segment 0 bases; nucleotides outside the gene matches: 4. Germline V gives CDR1 LGHDT, CDR2 YNNKEL (reference sequence). The CDR3 consists of 18 residues. The CDR3 loop is CASSQAGTGYSGANVLTF. The CDR3 DNA is TGTGCCAGCAGCCAAGCCGGGACAGGGTACTCTGGGGCCAACGTCCTGACTTTC.

The rearrangement uses TRBV11-3 and TRBJ2-7, with TRBD2 matching 7 bases. With 7 bases clipped from V and 3 bases from J, the junction kept 3 bases outside the gene matches. Germline-derived CDR1 and CDR2 are SGHNT and YENEEA. The CDR3 covers 12 residues. The CDR3 region has the DNA TGTGCCAGCACCGGCGGGGGCTACGAGCAGTACTTC. Amino acids: CASTGGGYEQYF.

This sequence joins TRBV11-2 and TRBJ2-4, with 8 bases fitting TRBD1. From germline, CDR1 is SGHAT and CDR2 FQNNGV. V shed 2 bases and J 5 bases; nucleotides not matched to a gene: 11. The CDR3 length is 17 residues. In DNA form, the CDR3 reads TGTGCCAGCAGCTTAAGGCAGGGGGCCTCGTTTGAAAACATTCAGTACTTC. It yields the protein CASSLRQGASFENIQYF. Complete variable domain (other parts from reference TRBV11-2 and TRBJ2-4): EAGVAQSPRYKIIEKRQSVAFWCNPISGHATLYWYQQILGQGPKLLIQFQNNGVVDDSQLPKDRFSAERLKGVDSTLKIQPAKLEDSAVYLCASSLRQGASFENIQYFGAGTRLSVL.

The V and J genes are TRBV28 and TRBJ2-2; 10 positions agree with TRBD2. V lost 4 bases and J lost 8; bases outside the gene matches: 7. There are 15 residues in the CDR3. The germline gives CDR1 MDHEN, CDR2 SYDVKM. CDR3 residues: CASSSPSGGKGELFF. The DNA of the CDR3 is TGTGCCAGCAGTTCCCCTAGCGGGGGAAAAGGGGAGCTGTTTTTT.

J is TRBJ1-5 and V is TRBV5-5; D remains ambiguous. CDR3 length: 14 amino acids. CDR1 and CDR2 (germline): SGHKS, YYEKEE (reference sequence). Trimming removed 2 bases at V and 4 bases at J, with 10 bases between. The CDR3 reads CASSFLAPNQPQHF. The CDR3 DNA reads as TGTGCCAGCAGCTTCCTGGCCCCTAATCAGCCCCAGCATTTT.

V usage is TRBV20-1 and J usage is TRBJ2-5, with 10 bases fitting TRBD2. The trim removed 3 bases at V and 2 bases at J, leaving 3 bases unmatched. The CDR3 consists of 14 residues. The germline V gene has CDR1 DFQATT and CDR2 SNEGSKA (reference sequence). The DNA for the CDR3 is TGCAGTGCTAGTCAGCGGGGGGGACAAGAGACCCAGTACTTC. Residues: CSASQRGGQETQYF.

This chain links TRBV6-5 with TRBJ1-6, with 8 bases fitting TRBD1. The CDR3 totals 14 residues. CDR1 MNHEY and CDR2 SVGAGI come from the germline V gene. The V gene end was trimmed by 5 bases and the J gene end by 7 bases; junction bases not matched to a gene: 4. The CDR3 sequence is CASSRGQVNSPLHF. CDR3 sequence (DNA): TGTGCCAGCAGTCGGGGACAGGTGAATTCACCCCTCCACTTT.